Here is one T cell receptor beta chain with its context. The data belong to a study of blood T cell repertoires in COVID-19. Study-level information: Collection of acute and convalescent COVID-19 samples took place in the United States, Italy and Spain.

Individuals drawn from 20 to 25 US areas were roughly 18 to 89 years old. Which cohort a participant joined came from the clinical history participants gave. How the authors handled the data: Amplified reference gene primers provided the basis for estimating nucleated cell counts. The data were produced by immunoSEQ multiplex PCR, yet TCRdb's version contains in-frame clones alone and is incomplete. From that table come the V and J calls and clone size; the DNA was used to work out D and trimming. Of hundreds of thousands of clones listed, about 90% are singletons. This sequence was found in a man aged 50 or older who had been exposed to COVID-19. Sequenced input: PBMCs or T cells enriched from blood (not recorded which).

CDR3 residues: CASSPGTNQYEQYF. The CDR3 DNA reads TGCGCCAGCTCTCCCGGGACTAACCAATACGAGCAGTACTTC. This chain connects TRBV5-1 to TRBJ2-7, with 7 bases lining up with TRBD2. The CDR3 loop spans 14 amino acids. With V trimmed by 7 bases and J by 4 bases, 11 bases remained unmatched. The germline CDR1 and CDR2 sequences are SGHRS and YFSETQ.